This TCR beta chain was recovered during a study of blood T cell repertoires in COVID-19. About the study: The United States, Italy and Spain provided the acute and convalescent COVID-19 samples. PBMCs, B-cell-depleted T cells, or T cells were the source of the cDNA or gDNA that made up the material.

Germline values: CDR1 SGHKS, CDR2 YYEKEE (reference sequence). This CDR3 region has 18 residues. Trimming at V came to 4 bases and at J to 2 bases, leaving 12 bases not matched to a gene. In the source study's methods: Estimation of nucleated cell counts was performed using reference gene primer amplification. The protocol was immunoSEQ multiplex PCR, while the TCRdb copy is restricted to in-frame clones and leaves out a portion. The DNA was the basis for D and trimming; V, J and clone size are from that table. The sample holds approximately 52,000 clones, around 90% seen once. The chain combines TRBV5-5 with TRBJ2-3; 11 bases agree with TRBD2. The sequence was collected from a man aged 45-65 years with active COVID-19. Input material: peripheral blood. The CDR3 DNA follows: TGTGCCAGCAGCCACGGACTAGCGGGTGCAATACTCACAGATACGCAGTATTTT. This gives the protein CASSHGLAGAILTDTQYF.